This passage covers 29 T cell receptor beta chains from one sample sequenced in a study of OX40 agonist ivuxolimab in advanced cancers. The method was immunoSEQ multiplex PCR; TCRdb's version includes in-frame clones alone and lacks a portion of them. Counted here are under 85,000 clones, 94% occurring once; the ten biggest clones make up around 21%. Material: CD4+ or CD8+ T cells sorted from blood, obtained in a trial of the OX40 agonist ivuxolimab. Source of these receptors: an adult with an advanced solid tumor such as melanoma, head and neck, liver or kidney cancer.

This sequence joins TRBV19 and TRBJ1-5; D gene uncertain. This CDR3 is built from 16 residues. V lost 1 base and J 0 bases, leaving 10 bases between the germline ends. Germline lookup yields CDR1 LNHDA and CDR2 SQIVND (reference sequence). CDR3 in amino acids: CASSIGFEYSNQPQHF. The CDR3, as DNA: TGTGCCAGTAGTATAGGTTTCGAGTATAGCAATCAGCCCCAGCATTTT.

The chain combines TRBV28 with TRBJ2-5; TRBD1 is a possible D gene (6 bases). This CDR3 spans 13 amino acids. CDR1 MDHEN and CDR2 SYDVKM come from the germline V gene. Trimming took off 5 bases at V and 11 bases at J, with 18 bases between the two ends. The CDR3 here is CASSGDNQGWQYF. CDR3 nucleotides: TGTGCCAGCAGTGGGGACAATCAGGGGTGGCAGTACTTC.

CDR3 loop: CASSPKAGDTDTQYF. CDR3 nucleotide sequence: TGTGCCAGCAGTCCAAAAGCGGGCGACACAGATACGCAGTATTTT. The J gene is TRBJ2-3, the V gene TRBV6-4; D perhaps matches TRBD2 (6 bases). V was clipped by 5 bases and J by 2 bases, with 14 bases between them. The CDR3 length is 15 residues. CDR1 is MRHNA and CDR2 is SNTAGT in the germline V gene.

This chain connects TRBV27 to TRBJ2-1; 7 bases fit TRBD2. Germline trimming cut 5 bases from V and 4 bases from J; bases unmatched to any gene: 11. Germline CDR1 is MNHEY and CDR2 is SMNVEV (reference sequence). The CDR3 loop spans 16 amino acids. Here the CDR3 reads CASSPGGSLRYNEQFF. Written as DNA, the CDR3 is TGTGCCAGCAGTCCCGGGGGGTCCCTCCGGTACAATGAGCAGTTCTTC.

CDR3 amino acids: CASSLDDRVQETQYF. The CDR3 bases are TGTGCCAGCAGCTTAGACGACAGGGTCCAAGAGACCCAGTACTTC. The chain has TRBV7-6 and TRBJ2-5, with TRBD1 identical over 7 bases. The ends lost 1 base at V and 1 base at J; junction bases unmatched: 3. Germline CDR1 SGHVS, CDR2 FNYEAQ. The CDR3 consists of 15 residues.

V and J are TRBV28 and TRBJ2-2; D possibly corresponds to TRBD2 (6 bases). This CDR3 spans 17 amino acids. Germline CDR1 and CDR2: MDHEN and SYDVKM. Trimming stripped 3 bases from V and 1 base from J, with 15 bases between. CDR3 nucleotide sequence: TGTGCCAGCAGTTTCGGTCCGGGCGGGATGAACACCGGGGAGCTGTTTTTT. Residues: CASSFGPGGMNTGELFF. The variable domain in full, completed from reference TRBV28 and TRBJ2-2, reads DVKVTQSSRYLVKRTGEKVFLECVQDMDHENMFWYRQDPGLGLRLIYFSYDVKMKEKGDIPEGYSVSREKKERFSLILESASTNQTSMYLCASSFGPGGMNTGELFFGEGSRLTVL.

This CDR3 reads CASSPRKLQLPLSGNTIYF. The CDR3 coding sequence is TGTGCCAGCAGCCCCCGTAAACTCCAACTGCCGCTCTCTGGAAACACCATATATTTT. The V call is TRBV7-9, the J call TRBJ1-3; no clear D gene. This CDR3 is 19 amino acids long. V was shortened by 5 bases and J by 0 bases, with 23 bases between the two germline ends. Looked up from germline, CDR1 is SEHNR and CDR2 is FQNEAQ (reference sequence).

This rearrangement joins TRBV9 to TRBJ1-2, with TRBD1 matching 11 bases. V trimming: 0 bases; J trimming: 0 bases; junction bases outside the gene matches: 7. CDR1 is SGDLS and CDR2 is YYNGEE in the germline V gene. The CDR3 spans 18 residues. CDR3 nucleotides: TGTGCCAGCAGCGTAGGCCGGGACAGGGGGAAAGCTAACTATGGCTACACCTTC. This sequence encodes CASSVGRDRGKANYGYTF.

The chain uses TRBV28 and TRBJ1-1, with D unresolved. Germline V CDR1 and CDR2: MDHEN, SYDVKM. V lost 7 bases to trimming and J lost 1 base, with 10 bases between them. This CDR3 is 13 amino acids long. CDR3 in DNA: TGTGCCAGCATTCCGGACTCGAACACTGAAGCTTTCTTT. This encodes CASIPDSNTEAFF.

The gene calls are TRBV9 and TRBJ2-3; 7 bases are shared with TRBD2. J was trimmed by 5 bases and V by 3 bases; bases with no gene match: 9. The CDR3 consists of 15 residues. CDR1 is SGDLS, CDR2 YYNGEE, per germline. The CDR3 region is CASSEAGLTQDTQYF. For the CDR3, the DNA is TGTGCCAGCAGCGAAGCGGGGCTTACCCAAGATACGCAGTATTTT.

The chain couples TRBV4-1 to TRBJ1-5; possibly TRBD1 for D (5 bases). The CDR3 loop spans 15 amino acids. V was clipped by 0 bases and J by 4 bases, with 10 bases between them. Germline lookup yields CDR1 MGHRA and CDR2 YSYEKL. The CDR3 sequence is CASSQDPGLNQPQHF. CDR3 DNA sequence: TGCGCCAGCAGCCAAGACCCAGGGCTGAATCAGCCCCAGCATTTT.

The J gene is TRBJ2-1, the V gene TRBV6-5, with D perhaps assigned TRBD1 or TRBD2 (5 bases each). In germline, CDR1 is MNHEY, CDR2 SVGAGI. V shed 6 bases and J shed 10 bases, with 13 bases lying between them. The CDR3 consists of 12 residues. The CDR3 DNA reads as TGTGCCAGCAGCCGAGGGGTTGACGAGCAGTTCTTC. This codes for CASSRGVDEQFF.

V usage is TRBV19 and J usage is TRBJ1-2, with D unclear. The germline V and J ends were trimmed by 3 bases and 4 bases, with 12 bases remaining between them. There are 14 residues in the CDR3. Germline-derived CDR1 and CDR2 are LNHDA and SQIVND (reference sequence). CDR3 DNA: TGTGCCAGTAGTATTGGCAGGCCCCCCTATGGCTACACCTTC. This codes for CASSIGRPPYGYTF.

This clone was seen a single time. The chain couples TRBV19 to TRBJ1-2; D gene ambiguous. V lost 3 bases to trimming and J lost 1 base, with 6 bases between them. The CDR3 consists of 13 residues. From germline, CDR1 is LNHDA and CDR2 SQIVND (reference sequence). The CDR3 DNA reads TGTGCCAGTAGTATTTTAGTTAACTATGGCTACACCTTC. Protein: CASSILVNYGYTF.

This clone turned up a few times. The chain has TRBV19 and TRBJ1-1; no clear D. V lost 6 bases, J lost 0 bases, and 8 bases lay in between. In germline, CDR1 is LNHDA, CDR2 SQIVND (reference sequence). The CDR3 runs to 13 residues. The CDR3 DNA reads TGTGCCAGTAGCGGCGCCATGAACACTGAAGCTTTCTTT. As protein: CASSGAMNTEAFF.

The chain links TRBV7-9 to TRBJ2-7; TRBD1 matches 10 bases. The J segment lost 1 base and the V segment lost 7 bases, leaving 4 bases of the junction unmatched. CDR1 and CDR2 (germline): SEHNR, FQNEAQ (reference sequence). The CDR3 runs 14 residues. CDR3 in DNA: TGTGCCAGCACTGGGACAGGGGCTTCCTACGAGCAGTACTTC. Translation gives CASTGTGASYEQYF.

J is TRBJ1-1 and V is TRBV5-1; the D gene is possibly TRBD1 (6 bases). CDR1 is SGHRS, CDR2 YFSETQ, per germline. The CDR3 runs 13 residues. V was pared by 4 bases and J by 0 bases, with 7 bases between. In DNA form, the CDR3 reads TGCGCCAGCAGCCACAGGGTGAACACTGAAGCTTTCTTT. Its translation: CASSHRVNTEAFF. The whole variable domain, filled in from reference TRBV5-1 and TRBJ1-1, reads KAGVTQTPRYLIKTRGQQVTLSCSPISGHRSVSWYQQTPGQGLQFLFEYFSETQRNKGNFPGRFSGRQFSNSRSEMNVSTLELGDSALYLCASSHRVNTEAFFGQGTRLTVV.

This chain uses TRBV6-5 with TRBJ2-1; 8 nucleotides match TRBD1. The CDR3 has 14 residues. Trimming cost V 2 bases and J 8 bases; bases outside gene matches: 5. Looked up from germline, CDR1 is MNHEY and CDR2 is SVGAGI. In DNA, the CDR3 is TGTGCCAGCAGTTACACGGCAGGGGGCGATGAGCAGTTCTTC. This gives the protein CASSYTAGGDEQFF.

The CDR3 loop reads CASSFLLGLTYNEQFF. The CDR3 nucleotides read TGTGCCAGCAGCTTTCTCTTGGGTCTGACTTACAATGAGCAGTTCTTC. The rearrangement joins TRBV7-2 to TRBJ2-1; D remains ambiguous. Between the trimmed V and J ends, which lost 3 bases and 4 bases, there was a span of 16 bases. CDR3 length: 16 amino acids. In germline, CDR1 is SGHTA, CDR2 FQGNSA.

The rearrangement joins TRBV6-5 to TRBJ2-7, with D perhaps TRBD1 (6 bases). V gave up 0 bases and J gave up 5 bases, with 11 bases separating them. The CDR3 length is 14 residues. Per the germline V gene, CDR1 is MNHEY and CDR2 is SVGAGI. CDR3 sequence reads: CASSYSAGDHEQYF. In DNA form, the CDR3 reads TGTGCCAGCAGTTACTCCGCAGGGGACCACGAGCAGTACTTC.

The V and J genes are TRBV7-2 and TRBJ2-7; 11 positions agree with TRBD2. V gave up 0 bases and J gave up 5 bases; unmatched junction bases: 9. The length of the CDR3 is 17 residues. Germline CDR1 and CDR2: SGHTA and FQGNSA. The CDR3 loop is CASSLAVTSGSIDEQYF. In nucleotides, the CDR3 is TGTGCCAGCAGCTTAGCGGTTACTAGCGGGAGTATCGACGAGCAGTACTTC.

V is TRBV29-1 and J is TRBJ2-2; 9 bases are shared with TRBD2. CDR1 is SQVTM, CDR2 ANQGSEA, per germline. This CDR3 region has 14 residues. The junction had 5 bases not matched to a gene; V was cut back by 4 bases and J by 5 bases. For the CDR3, the DNA is TGCAGCGTTGTGATTAGCGGGAGAACCGGGGAGCTGTTTTTT. Protein sequence: CSVVISGRTGELFF.

The J gene is TRBJ2-3, the V gene TRBV27; D assignment may be TRBD1 or TRBD2 (6 bases each). Trimming cost V 5 bases and J 4 bases, with 13 bases left between them. This CDR3 is built from 14 residues. Germline values: CDR1 MNHEY, CDR2 SMNVEV (reference sequence). CDR3 protein: CASSPKGGADTQYF. The DNA of the CDR3 is TGTGCCAGCAGTCCTAAGGGGGGCGCAGATACGCAGTATTTT.

The gene calls are TRBV6-5 and TRBJ1-2, with D maybe TRBD1 (5 bases). In germline, CDR1 is MNHEY, CDR2 SVGAGI. The V end lost 0 bases, the J end lost 1 base, and 9 bases lay between the germline ends. CDR3 size: 15 residues. The CDR3 DNA reads TGTGCCAGCAGTTACTCGACAGATTATAACTATGGCTACACCTTC. This translates into CASSYSTDYNYGYTF.

This chain uses TRBV27 with TRBJ2-7; no clear D gene. This CDR3 spans 15 amino acids. Per the germline V gene, CDR1 is MNHEY and CDR2 is SMNVEV (reference sequence). V lost 0 bases to trimming and J lost 2 bases, with 11 bases between them. The CDR3 nucleotides read TGTGCCAGCAGTTTATCGAGGTATTTAACCTACGAGCAGTACTTC. It yields the protein CASSLSRYLTYEQYF.

The CDR3 is CATSLDRGREQYF. As DNA, the CDR3 is TGTGCCACCAGCCTGGACAGGGGGAGGGAGCAGTACTTC. The genes are TRBV15 and TRBJ2-7; TRBD1 aligns across 10 bases. After removal of 5 bases from V and 7 bases from J, the junction contained 5 bases not matched to a gene. CDR3 length equals 13 residues. CDR1 and CDR2 (germline): LNHNV, YYDKDF (reference sequence).

The gene calls are TRBV9 and TRBJ1-4, with 7 positions matching TRBD1. Germline V lookup: CDR1 SGDLS, CDR2 YYNGEE. V lost 0 bases and J lost 6; bases outside the gene matches: 5. The CDR3 spans 15 residues. In nucleotides, the CDR3 is TGTGCCAGCAGCGTAGGACAGGGCGGGGATGAAAAACTGTTTTTT. Translation: CASSVGQGGDEKLFF.

Regarding this clone: A junction end diverges from the germline sequence, so it may reflect a read error. In the same sample, other DNA sequences code for this CDR3. The chain recombines TRBV9 with TRBJ2-1; TRBD2 matches at 9 bases. Germline loops: CDR1 SGDLS, CDR2 YYNGEE. The CDR3 is 15 residues long. CDR3 region: CASSTGLALSNEQFF. The CDR3 DNA is TGCGCCAGCAGCACCGGACTAGCGCTCTCCAATGAGCAGTTCTTC.

The chain couples TRBV7-9 to TRBJ2-1; D may be TRBD1 (6 bases). The CDR3 extends over 15 amino acids. Germline CDR1 and CDR2: SEHNR and FQNEAQ (reference sequence). V lost 1 base, J lost 7 bases, and 14 bases lay in between. The CDR3 sequence is CASSLEPTGLNEQFF. CDR3 sequence (DNA): TGTGCCAGCAGCTTAGAGCCCACAGGGTTGAATGAGCAGTTCTTC.